These 31 T cell receptor beta chains share one sample of origin, sequenced in a study of T-cell reconstitution after alpha-beta-depleted transplantation in children. Unique molecular identifiers were built into the TCRbeta library. TCRdb called the PCR reads again in MiXCR, with one record for every CDR3 protein. Of 550,000 to 800,000 distinct CDR3 sequences in the sample, about 12% were seen once. Sequenced material: PBMCs, taken before TCRalphabeta/CD19-depleted stem cell transplant. These receptors were collected from a girl aged 2 to 10 with congenital amegakaryocytic thrombocytopenia, due to receive a stem cell transplant.

This chain connects TRBV5-1 to TRBJ1-2; 8 bases are a match to TRBD1. Trimming cost V 4 bases and J 6 bases; bases outside gene matches: 11. This CDR3 is 15 amino acids long. CDR1 is SGHRS and CDR2 is YFSETQ in the germline V gene. CDR3 in DNA: TGCGCCAGCAGCCCTTCGGGACAGGTAACCAATGGCTACACCTTC. Encoded protein: CASSPSGQVTNGYTF.

The chain links TRBV27 to TRBJ2-7; D is ambiguous. Trimming pared 2 bases from V and 3 bases from J, leaving 11 bases between. The CDR3 extends over 14 amino acids. CDR1 and CDR2 (germline): MNHEY, SMNVEV (reference sequence). The CDR3 sequence: CASSLIGPLYEQYF. The DNA of the CDR3 is TGTGCCAGCAGTTTAATAGGTCCCCTCTACGAGCAGTACTTC.

This clonotype was detected only a few times. This chain connects TRBV4-2 to TRBJ2-3; 9 nucleotides match TRBD2. This CDR3 contains 16 residues. V shed 1 base, J shed 1 base, and the junction held 3 bases outside the gene matches. Germline-derived CDR1 and CDR2 are LGHNA and YNFKEQ. The chain's CDR3 is CASSQGRTSGTDTQYF. CDR3 DNA: TGTGCCAGCAGCCAAGGAAGGACTAGCGGCACAGATACGCAGTATTTT.

The sample holds many counts of this clonotype. This chain links TRBV12-3 or TRBV12-4 with TRBJ2-3, with D hard to call. The CDR3 is 14 residues long. V was shortened by 3 bases and J by 1 base, with 8 bases between the two germline ends. The CDR3 is CASSFVRRTDTQYF. DNA of the CDR3: TGTGCCAGCAGTTTCGTTAGACGCACAGATACGCAGTATTTT.

This clonotype was detected many times. J is TRBJ2-7 and V is TRBV27; D call uncertain. The V gene lost 5 bases and the J gene lost 3 bases, with 8 bases spanning the gap. Per the germline V gene, CDR1 is MNHEY and CDR2 is SMNVEV (reference sequence). This CDR3 is built from 12 residues. The DNA for the CDR3 is TGTGCCAGCAGTCCTAACCTCTACGAGCAGTACTTC. Its protein is CASSPNLYEQYF.

In its sample, this clonotype was seen a few times. The chain is built from TRBV29-1 and TRBJ2-1, with D perhaps given as TRBD1 or TRBD2 (6 bases each). The germline CDR1 and CDR2 sequences are SQVTM and ANQGSEA. Deletions cut 7 bases from V and 0 bases from J, with 13 bases between. This CDR3 contains 14 residues. The CDR3, as DNA: TGCAGCGCCGGAGGGACACTCTCCTACAATGAGCAGTTCTTC. Its protein product is CSAGGTLSYNEQFF.

This clonotype was detected ten times or more. The chain carries TRBV6-5 and TRBJ1-4, with 8 bases aligning to TRBD1. The CDR3 totals 16 residues. Germline assignment: CDR1 MNHEY and CDR2 SVGAGI. V lost 2 bases, J lost 4 bases, and 6 bases stayed unmatched. CDR3 coding DNA: TGTGCCAGCAGTTACGCCTACAGGGGGGATAATGAAAAACTGTTTTTT. It is translated as CASSYAYRGDNEKLFF.

This chain uses TRBV4-2 with TRBJ2-7; D perhaps matches TRBD1 (5 bases). Per germline, CDR1 LGHNA and CDR2 YNFKEQ. This CDR3 has 14 amino acids. Trimming removed 3 bases at V and 1 base at J, with 10 bases between. This CDR3 reads CASSQSTASYEQYF. As DNA, the CDR3 is TGTGCCAGCAGCCAGTCGACAGCGTCCTACGAGCAGTACTTC.

A few counts support this clonotype. V gene TRBV20-1 combines with J gene TRBJ1-1; D is unresolved. CDR3 size: 16 residues. The germline CDR1 and CDR2 sequences are DFQATT and SNEGSKA (reference sequence). The germline V and J ends were trimmed by 2 bases and 1 base, with 17 bases remaining between them. The CDR3 protein is CSARTRSRQGNTEAFF. The CDR3 bases are TGCAGTGCTAGAACAAGGTCGCGCCAAGGGAACACTGAAGCTTTCTTT.

This clonotype was detected many times. Mismatch with germline at one junction end may stem from a read error. This chain joins TRBV6-4 and TRBJ2-1, with D unresolved. The CDR3 length is 13 residues. In germline, CDR1 is MRHNA, CDR2 SNTAGT. The DNA for the CDR3 is TGTGCCAGCAGCGACTGGAAGCACAATGAGCAGTTCTTC. Translating gives CASSDWKHNEQFF.

This clonotype appeared many times. The chain is built from TRBV12-3 or TRBV12-4 and TRBJ2-3; tentatively, D is TRBD1 (6 bases). CDR3 size: 14 residues. V shed 5 bases and J shed 6 bases, with 15 bases lying between them. Here the CDR3 reads CASSPGALRDTQYF. CDR3 bases: TGTGCCAGCAGTCCAGGGGCTCTACGGGATACGCAGTATTTT.

The sample holds many counts of this clonotype. This chain joins TRBV27 and TRBJ2-5, with 9 bases aligning to TRBD2. Germline CDR1 and CDR2: MNHEY and SMNVEV (reference sequence). This CDR3 is built from 16 residues. With V trimmed by 0 bases and J by 2 bases, 4 bases remained unmatched. DNA of the CDR3: TGTGCCAGCAGTTTATCTGTAGCGGGAGATCAAGAGACCCAGTACTTC. This gives the protein CASSLSVAGDQETQYF.

There are a few counts of this clonotype. The rearrangement links TRBV6-5 to TRBJ2-2; no clear D. This CDR3 is built from 14 residues. With 4 bases removed from V and 3 bases from J, the gap between germline ends came to 9 bases. Germline CDR1 is MNHEY and CDR2 is SVGAGI. DNA of the CDR3: TGTGCCAGCAGTTCGTCCAAATACACCGGGGAGCTGTTTTTT. Its protein product is CASSSSKYTGELFF.

The table lists this clonotype with many counts. This rearrangement joins TRBV10-3 to TRBJ1-3, with a weak D call TRBD1 (5 bases). The CDR3 is 15 residues long. Trimming took off 5 bases at V and 3 bases at J, with 14 bases between the two ends. Germline V CDR1 and CDR2: ENHRY, SYGVKD. In DNA, the CDR3 is TGTGCCATCAGTCAACAGGAGAAGAGTGGAAACACCATATATTTT. Encoded protein: CAISQQEKSGNTIYF.

The chain links TRBV12-3 or TRBV12-4 to TRBJ2-3, with 10 bases identical to TRBD1. CDR3 length equals 17 residues. The junction had 14 bases not matched to a gene; V was cut back by 5 bases and J by 6 bases. Here the CDR3 DNA reads TGTGCCAGCAGTCCACTCCCACCGGGACAGGGGCTTGATACGCAGTATTTT. Protein sequence: CASSPLPPGQGLDTQYF.

This clonotype was seen a few times. This chain connects TRBV27 to TRBJ2-2; D not certain. The CDR3 consists of 15 residues. Trimming shortened V by 1 base and J by 4 bases, and 10 bases separated the two germline ends. CDR1 and CDR2 from the germline V gene are MNHEY and SMNVEV (reference sequence). In DNA form, the CDR3 reads TGTGCCAGCAGTTTATTCAGGCCAATCACCGGGGAGCTGTTTTTT. The encoded protein is CASSLFRPITGELFF.

This clonotype has at least ten counts. The chain is built from TRBV5-1 and TRBJ2-7; D unclear. The ends were cut back, 0 bases at V and 0 bases at J, with 10 bases in the middle. In germline, CDR1 is SGHRS, CDR2 YFSETQ. The CDR3 length is 15 residues. CDR3 residues: CASSLEDTFSYEQYF. The CDR3 DNA follows: TGCGCCAGCAGCTTGGAAGACACCTTCTCCTACGAGCAGTACTTC.

This clonotype turned up a few times. The rearrangement links TRBV20-1 to TRBJ2-2; TRBD1 aligns across 11 bases. The germline CDR1 and CDR2 sequences are DFQATT and SNEGSKA (reference sequence). This CDR3 spans 13 amino acids. The V segment lost 3 bases and the J segment 7 bases; nucleotides outside the gene matches: 1. The chain's CDR3 is CSARGTGGGELFF. CDR3 nucleotide sequence: TGCAGTGCTAGGGGGACAGGGGGCGGGGAGCTGTTTTTT.

This clonotype was detected a few times. V is TRBV6-1 and J is TRBJ1-1, with TRBD1 matching 7 bases. V trimming: 8 bases; J trimming: 6 bases; junction bases outside the gene matches: 18. CDR3 length: 16 amino acids. The germline V gene encodes CDR1 MNHNS and CDR2 SASEGT. The CDR3 region has the DNA TGTGCCAGCCCCCCGCACAGGGGCTACTGGGAACCTGAAGCTTTCTTT. Translated: CASPPHRGYWEPEAFF.

This clonotype was seen many times. V and J are TRBV5-1 and TRBJ2-5; a possible D gene is TRBD2 (5 bases). The CDR3 totals 11 residues. V was pared by 6 bases and J by 7 bases, with 10 bases between. Germline V gene data show CDR1 as SGHRS and CDR2 as YFSETQ. CDR3 nucleotide sequence: TGCGCCAGCACGGGGATGGGGACCCAGTACTTC. Translating it yields CASTGMGTQYF.

Comments on this clonotype: This could be a read error, since a much larger clone is one nucleotide away. This sequence joins TRBV10-3 and TRBJ2-3; unclear D gene. The V gene's germline CDR1 is ENHRY and CDR2 SYGVKD. CDR3 length: 14 residues. V was clipped by 11 bases and J by 0 bases, with 15 bases between them. CDR3: CAVMLDTSTDTQYF. As DNA, the CDR3 is TGTGCCGTCATGTTGGATACTAGCACAGATACGCAGTATTTT.

This clonotype was seen at least ten times. The chain combines TRBV10-2 with TRBJ2-5; unclear D gene. CDR3 size: 14 residues. Trimming stripped 3 bases from V and 5 bases from J, with 13 bases between. Germline V gene data show CDR1 as WSHSY and CDR2 as SAAADI. As DNA, the CDR3 is TGCGCCAGCAGTGAATCCTACTTGTGGGAGACCCAGTACTTC. It specifies CASSESYLWETQYF.

This clonotype was counted many times. The chain recombines TRBV11-2 with TRBJ2-7; no clear D. V dropped 3 bases and J dropped 6 bases, with 9 bases sitting between them. Germline CDR1 reads SGHAT; CDR2 reads FQNNGV. This CDR3 contains 12 residues. CDR3 in amino acids: CASSFIGGEQYF. CDR3 DNA sequence: TGTGCCAGCAGCTTCATTGGTGGCGAGCAGTACTTC.

In its sample, this clonotype was seen many times. The chain has TRBV29-1 and TRBJ2-7; no clear D gene. V lost 4 bases and J lost 5, with 9 bases in between. The CDR3 extends over 11 amino acids. CDR1 is SQVTM and CDR2 is ANQGSEA in the germline V gene. CDR3 protein: CSVVGSDEQYF. The DNA of the CDR3 is TGCAGCGTTGTCGGTTCGGACGAGCAGTACTTC.

The rearrangement links TRBV7-8 to TRBJ1-5; no clear D gene. CDR1 is SGHVS, CDR2 FQNEAQ, per germline. The germline V and J ends were trimmed by 1 base and 4 bases, with 14 bases remaining between them. The CDR3 is 16 amino acids. Here the CDR3 DNA reads TGTGCCAGCAGCTTAGGCTTTGGGTCTTATAATCAGCCCCAGCATTTT. As protein: CASSLGFGSYNQPQHF.

V is TRBV10-3 and J is TRBJ2-1; 7 nucleotides match TRBD1. The CDR3 length is 13 residues. V shed 5 bases and J 8 bases; nucleotides not matched to a gene: 6. Germline CDR1 is ENHRY and CDR2 is SYGVKD. The CDR3: CAISIQGQDEQFF. CDR3 nucleotide sequence: TGTGCCATCAGTATACAGGGGCAGGATGAGCAGTTCTTC.

This clonotype has ten or more counts. A read error may account for a junction end that differs from germline. The chain couples TRBV9 to TRBJ2-3; 7 nucleotides agree with TRBD2. The CDR3 consists of 14 residues. In germline, CDR1 is SGDLS, CDR2 YYNGEE. The CDR3 coding sequence is TGTGCCAGCAACGTAGCGGGCGGCACAGATACGCAGTATTTT. Translated: CASNVAGGTDTQYF.

There are a few counts of this clonotype. The chain recombines TRBV10-3 with TRBJ2-2; D is perhaps TRBD1 or TRBD2 (5 bases each). Trimming took 3 bases from V and 6 from J, leaving 11 bases between them. The V gene's germline CDR1 is ENHRY and CDR2 SYGVKD. The CDR3 contains 14 residues. CDR3 sequence reads: CAISEGTEAGELFF. The CDR3 coding sequence is TGTGCCATCAGTGAAGGGACGGAGGCCGGGGAGCTGTTTTTT.

The sample holds many counts of this clonotype. CDR3 DNA: TGCGCCAGCAGCGATCAATATGAGCAGTTCTTC. Its translation is CASSDQYEQFF. V usage is TRBV5-1 and J usage is TRBJ2-1, with D uncertain. CDR3 length: 11 amino acids. V lost 4 bases, J lost 8 bases, and 7 bases lay in between. Germline V CDR1 and CDR2: SGHRS, YFSETQ. Based on the CDR3 plus reference TRBV5-1 and TRBJ2-1, the full variable domain is KAGVTQTPRYLIKTRGQQVTLSCSPISGHRSVSWYQQTPGQGLQFLFEYFSETQRNKGNFPGRFSGRQFSNSRSEMNVSTLELGDSALYLCASSDQYEQFFGPGTRLTVL.

This clonotype was counted ten times or more. The chain has TRBV20-1 and TRBJ2-2, with 13 nucleotides matching TRBD2. The junction had 6 bases not matched to a gene; V was cut back by 2 bases and J by 6 bases. CDR3 size: 16 residues. The germline gives CDR1 DFQATT, CDR2 SNEGSKA (reference sequence). CDR3 protein: CSARLPGLAGAGELFF. The CDR3 DNA reads as TGCAGTGCTAGACTCCCCGGACTAGCGGGAGCCGGGGAGCTGTTTTTT.

This clonotype was recorded many times. V and J are TRBV20-1 and TRBJ1-5, with D tentatively TRBD1 (5 bases). The CDR3 sequence is 12 residues long. Germline CDR1 DFQATT, CDR2 SNEGSKA (reference sequence). The CDR3 DNA reads as TGCCTCGACAGATATAGCAATCAGCCCCAGCATTTT. Amino acids: CLDRYSNQPQHF.